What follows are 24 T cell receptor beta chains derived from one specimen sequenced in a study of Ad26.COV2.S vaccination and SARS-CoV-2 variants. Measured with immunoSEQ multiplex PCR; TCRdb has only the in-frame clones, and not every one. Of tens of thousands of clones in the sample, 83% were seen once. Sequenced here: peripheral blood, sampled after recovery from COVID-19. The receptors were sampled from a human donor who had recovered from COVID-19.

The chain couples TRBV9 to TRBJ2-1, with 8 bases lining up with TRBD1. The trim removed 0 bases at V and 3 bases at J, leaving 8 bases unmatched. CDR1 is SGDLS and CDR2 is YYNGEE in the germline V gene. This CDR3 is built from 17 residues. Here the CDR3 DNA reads TGTGCCAGCAGCGTAGCTGGACAGGGACTTGGCTACAATGAGCAGTTCTTC. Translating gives CASSVAGQGLGYNEQFF.

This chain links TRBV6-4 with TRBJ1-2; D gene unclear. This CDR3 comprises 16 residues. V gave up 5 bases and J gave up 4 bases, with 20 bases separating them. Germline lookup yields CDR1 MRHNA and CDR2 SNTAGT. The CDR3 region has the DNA TGTGCCAGCAGTCCTTTTTACACCTCTAGCGGCTATGGCTACACCTTC. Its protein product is CASSPFYTSSGYGYTF.

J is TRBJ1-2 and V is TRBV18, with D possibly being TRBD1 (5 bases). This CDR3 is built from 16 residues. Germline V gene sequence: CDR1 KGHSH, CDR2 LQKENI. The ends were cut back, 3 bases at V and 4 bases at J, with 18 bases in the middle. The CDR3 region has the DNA TGTGCCAGCTCACCGGACTCAAGCAGAACAGGCTATGGCTACACCTTC. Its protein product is CASSPDSSRTGYGYTF.

CDR3 in DNA: TGTGCCAGCCACTCGACTAGCGGGAGGCCCGGGAACACCGGGGAGCTGTTTTTT. It yields the protein CASHSTSGRPGNTGELFF. V and J are TRBV25-1 and TRBJ2-2; 13 nucleotides align to TRBD2. Germline CDR1 is MGHDK and CDR2 is SYGVNS. The CDR3 totals 18 residues. With V trimmed by 8 bases and J by 1 base, 10 bases remained unmatched.

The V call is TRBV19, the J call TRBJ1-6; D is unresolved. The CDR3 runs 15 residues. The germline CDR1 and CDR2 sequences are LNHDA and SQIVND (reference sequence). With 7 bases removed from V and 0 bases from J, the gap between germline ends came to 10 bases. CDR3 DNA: TGTGCCAGTAATAAGATGAGCTCCTATAATTCACCCCTCCACTTT. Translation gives CASNKMSSYNSPLHF.

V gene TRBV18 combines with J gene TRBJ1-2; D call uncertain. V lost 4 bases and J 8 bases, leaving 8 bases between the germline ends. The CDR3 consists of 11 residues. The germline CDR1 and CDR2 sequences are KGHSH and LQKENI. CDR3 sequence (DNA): TGTGCCAGCTCACGGGATGGAGGCTACACCTTC. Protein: CASSRDGGYTF.

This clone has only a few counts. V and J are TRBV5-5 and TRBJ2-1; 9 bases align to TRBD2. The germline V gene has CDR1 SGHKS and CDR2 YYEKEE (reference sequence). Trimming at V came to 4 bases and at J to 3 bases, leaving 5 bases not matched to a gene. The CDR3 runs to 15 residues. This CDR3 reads CASSVGAGGYNEQFF. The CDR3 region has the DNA TGTGCCAGCAGCGTTGGAGCGGGGGGCTACAATGAGCAGTTCTTC. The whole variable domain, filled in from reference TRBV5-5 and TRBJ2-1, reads DAGVTQSPTHLIKTRGQQVTLRCSPISGHKSVSWYQQVLGQGPQFIFQYYEKEERGRGNFPDRFSARQFPNYSSELNVNALLLGDSALYLCASSVGAGGYNEQFFGPGTRLTVL.

As DNA, the CDR3 is TGTGCCAGCAGTCGGGGACACTACGAGCAGTACTTC. Protein product: CASSRGHYEQYF. This chain links TRBV6-5 with TRBJ2-7; D might be TRBD1 (6 bases). Germline V gene lookup returns CDR1 MNHEY and CDR2 SVGAGI. CDR3 length equals 12 residues. V shed 5 bases and J shed 3 bases, with 8 bases lying between them.

In DNA, the CDR3 is TGTGCCAGCAGCTCGACACTAGCGGGAGGGAACAATGAGCAGTTCTTC. Its translation: CASSSTLAGGNNEQFF. The V gene is TRBV11-2, the J gene TRBJ2-1, with 13 positions matching TRBD2. V shed 4 bases, J shed 5 bases, and the junction held 5 bases outside the gene matches. CDR1 and CDR2 from the germline V gene are SGHAT and FQNNGV. The CDR3 runs to 16 residues.

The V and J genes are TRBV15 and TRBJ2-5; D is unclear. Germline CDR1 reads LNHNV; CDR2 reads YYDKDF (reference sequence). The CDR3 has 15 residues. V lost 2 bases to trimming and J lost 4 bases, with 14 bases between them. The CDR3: CATSRRSADGETQYF. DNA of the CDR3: TGTGCCACCAGCAGAAGGTCCGCTGACGGAGAGACCCAGTACTTC.

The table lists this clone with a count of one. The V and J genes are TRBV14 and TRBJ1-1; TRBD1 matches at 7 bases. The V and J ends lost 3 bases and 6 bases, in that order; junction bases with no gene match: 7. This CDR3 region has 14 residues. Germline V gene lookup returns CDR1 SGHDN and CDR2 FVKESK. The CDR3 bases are TGTGCCAGCAGCCAGGTAGACAGGGTCGCTGAAGCTTTCTTT. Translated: CASSQVDRVAEAFF.

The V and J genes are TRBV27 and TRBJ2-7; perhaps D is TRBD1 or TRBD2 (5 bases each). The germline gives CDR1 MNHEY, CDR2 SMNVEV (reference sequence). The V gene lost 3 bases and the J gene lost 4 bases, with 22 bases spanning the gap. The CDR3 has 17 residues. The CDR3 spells CASSLLAREMLGYEQYF. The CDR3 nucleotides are TGTGCCAGCAGTTTGCTTGCCAGGGAGATGTTGGGGTACGAGCAGTACTTC.

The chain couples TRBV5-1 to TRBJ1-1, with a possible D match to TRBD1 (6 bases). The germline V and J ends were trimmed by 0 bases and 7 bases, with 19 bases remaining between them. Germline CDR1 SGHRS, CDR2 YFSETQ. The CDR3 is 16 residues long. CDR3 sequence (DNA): TGCGCCAGCAGCTTGGATTCTCTGACAGGTGGGGATGAAGCTTTCTTT. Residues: CASSLDSLTGGDEAFF. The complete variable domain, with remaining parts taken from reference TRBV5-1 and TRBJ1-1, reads KAGVTQTPRYLIKTRGQQVTLSCSPISGHRSVSWYQQTPGQGLQFLFEYFSETQRNKGNFPGRFSGRQFSNSRSEMNVSTLELGDSALYLCASSLDSLTGGDEAFFGQGTRLTVV.

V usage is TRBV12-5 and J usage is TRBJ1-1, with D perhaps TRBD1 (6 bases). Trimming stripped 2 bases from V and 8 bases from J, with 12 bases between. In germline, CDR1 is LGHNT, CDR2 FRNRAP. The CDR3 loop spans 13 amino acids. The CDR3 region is CASGLRGGHEAFF. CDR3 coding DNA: TGTGCTAGTGGTTTGCGGGGGGGACACGAAGCTTTCTTT.

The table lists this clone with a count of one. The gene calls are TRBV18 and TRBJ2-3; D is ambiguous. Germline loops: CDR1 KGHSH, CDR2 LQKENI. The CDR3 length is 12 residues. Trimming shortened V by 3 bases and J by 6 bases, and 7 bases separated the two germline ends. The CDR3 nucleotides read TGTGCCAGCTCACCTGATGGGGATACGCAGTATTTT. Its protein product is CASSPDGDTQYF.

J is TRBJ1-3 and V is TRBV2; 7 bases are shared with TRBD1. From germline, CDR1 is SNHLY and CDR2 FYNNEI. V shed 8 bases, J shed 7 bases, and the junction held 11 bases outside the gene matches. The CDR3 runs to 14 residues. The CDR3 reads CASLRDSSRNTIYF. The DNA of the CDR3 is TGTGCCAGCCTCCGGGACAGCTCACGGAACACCATATATTTT.

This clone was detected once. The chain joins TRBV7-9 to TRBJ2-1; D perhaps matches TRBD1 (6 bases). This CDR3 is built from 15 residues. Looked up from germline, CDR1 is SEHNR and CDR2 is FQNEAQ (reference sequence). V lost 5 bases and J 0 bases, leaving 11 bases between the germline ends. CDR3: CASSPTGISYNEQFF. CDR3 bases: TGTGCCAGCAGCCCGACAGGCATCTCCTACAATGAGCAGTTCTTC.

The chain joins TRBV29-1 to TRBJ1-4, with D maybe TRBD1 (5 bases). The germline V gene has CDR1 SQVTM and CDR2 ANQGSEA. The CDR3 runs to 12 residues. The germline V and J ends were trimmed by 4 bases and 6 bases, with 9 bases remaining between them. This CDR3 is CSVGGADEKLFF. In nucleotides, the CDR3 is TGCAGCGTTGGAGGGGCAGATGAAAAACTGTTTTTT.

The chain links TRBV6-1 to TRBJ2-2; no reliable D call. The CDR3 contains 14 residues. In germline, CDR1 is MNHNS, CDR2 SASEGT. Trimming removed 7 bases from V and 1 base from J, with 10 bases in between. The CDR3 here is CASKVDLNTGELFF. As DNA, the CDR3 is TGTGCCAGCAAGGTCGACTTGAACACCGGGGAGCTGTTTTTT.

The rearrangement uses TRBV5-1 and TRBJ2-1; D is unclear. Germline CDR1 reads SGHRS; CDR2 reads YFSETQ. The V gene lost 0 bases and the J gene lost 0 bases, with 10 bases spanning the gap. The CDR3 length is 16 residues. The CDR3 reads CASSLETLDSYNEQFF. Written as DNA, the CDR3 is TGCGCCAGCAGCTTGGAAACTTTAGACTCCTACAATGAGCAGTTCTTC.

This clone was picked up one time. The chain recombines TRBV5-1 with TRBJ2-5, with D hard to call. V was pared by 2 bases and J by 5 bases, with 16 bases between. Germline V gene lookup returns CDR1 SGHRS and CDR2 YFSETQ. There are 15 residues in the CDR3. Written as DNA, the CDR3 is TGCGCCAGCAGCTTTGGTGCCTCGTTGAAGGAGACCCAGTACTTC. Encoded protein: CASSFGASLKETQYF.

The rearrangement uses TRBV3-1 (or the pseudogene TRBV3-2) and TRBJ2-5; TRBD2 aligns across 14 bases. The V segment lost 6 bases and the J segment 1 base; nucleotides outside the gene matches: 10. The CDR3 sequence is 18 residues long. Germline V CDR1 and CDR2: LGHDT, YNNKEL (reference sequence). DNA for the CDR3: TGTGCCAGCAGTCAGGGAGGACTAGCGGGGGGCCGCCAAGAGACCCAGTACTTC. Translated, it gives CASSQGGLAGGRQETQYF.

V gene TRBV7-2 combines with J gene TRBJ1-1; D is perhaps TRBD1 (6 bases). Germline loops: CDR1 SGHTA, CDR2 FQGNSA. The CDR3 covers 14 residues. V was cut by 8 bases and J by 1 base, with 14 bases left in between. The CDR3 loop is CASGHRTANTEAFF. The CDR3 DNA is TGTGCCAGCGGTCACCGGACAGCGAACACTGAAGCTTTCTTT. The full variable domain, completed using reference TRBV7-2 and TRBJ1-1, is GAGVSQSPSNKVTEKGKDVELRCDPISGHTALYWYRQSLGQGLEFLIYFQGNSAPDKSGLPSDRFSAERTGGSVSTLTIQRTQQEDSAVYLCASGHRTANTEAFFGQGTRLTVV.

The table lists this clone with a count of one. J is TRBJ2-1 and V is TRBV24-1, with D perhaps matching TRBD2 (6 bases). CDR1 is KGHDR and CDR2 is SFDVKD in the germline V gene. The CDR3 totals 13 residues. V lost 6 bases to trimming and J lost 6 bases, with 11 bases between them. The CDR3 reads CATSPGERNEQFF. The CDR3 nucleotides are TGTGCCACCAGTCCGGGAGAACGCAATGAGCAGTTCTTC.